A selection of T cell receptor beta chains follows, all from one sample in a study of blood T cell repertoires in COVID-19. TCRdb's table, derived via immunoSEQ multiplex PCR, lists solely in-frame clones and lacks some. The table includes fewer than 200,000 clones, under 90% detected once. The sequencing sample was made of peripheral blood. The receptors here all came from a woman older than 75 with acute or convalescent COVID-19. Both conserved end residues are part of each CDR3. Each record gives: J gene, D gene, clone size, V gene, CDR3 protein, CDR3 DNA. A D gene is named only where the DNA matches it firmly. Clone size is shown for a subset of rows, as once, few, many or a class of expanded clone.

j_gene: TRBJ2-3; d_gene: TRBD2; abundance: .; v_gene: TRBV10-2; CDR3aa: CASSDSSSGSPDTQYF; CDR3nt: TGCGCCAGCAGTGATTCGTCTAGCGGGAGTCCAGATACGCAGTATTTT
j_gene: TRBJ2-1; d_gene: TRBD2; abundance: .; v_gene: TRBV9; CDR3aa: CASSVEGTSSNEQFF; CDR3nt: TGTGCCAGCAGCGTAGAGGGGACTAGCTCGAATGAGCAGTTCTTC
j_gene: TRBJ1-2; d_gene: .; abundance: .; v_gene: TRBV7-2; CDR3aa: CASSDPTENYGYTF; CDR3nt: TGTGCCAGCAGCGATCCGACGGAGAACTATGGCTACACCTTC
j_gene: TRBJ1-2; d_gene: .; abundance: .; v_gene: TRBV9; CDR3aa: CASRNNRDGYTF; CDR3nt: TGTGCCAGCAGGAATAACAGGGATGGCTACACCTTC
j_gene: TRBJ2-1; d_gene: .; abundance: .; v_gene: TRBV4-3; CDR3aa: CASSQERAGSYNEQFF; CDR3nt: TGCGCCAGCAGCCAAGAAAGGGCGGGGTCCTACAATGAGCAGTTCTTC
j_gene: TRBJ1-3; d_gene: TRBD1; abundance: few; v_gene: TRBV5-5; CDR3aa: CASSPSGGSVYF; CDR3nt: TGTGCCAGCAGCCCTTCAGGGGGGTCCGTATATTTT
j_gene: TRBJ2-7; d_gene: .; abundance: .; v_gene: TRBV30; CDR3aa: CAWNQGLSYEQYF; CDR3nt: TGTGCCTGGAATCAGGGATTATCCTACGAGCAGTACTTC
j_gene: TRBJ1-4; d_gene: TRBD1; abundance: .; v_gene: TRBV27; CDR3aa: CASSQGTVYEKLFF; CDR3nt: TGTGCCAGCAGCCAGGGGACAGTCTATGAAAAACTGTTTTTT
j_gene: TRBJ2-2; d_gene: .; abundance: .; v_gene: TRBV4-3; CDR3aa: CASSQDEKPGELFF; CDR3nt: TGCGCCAGCAGCCAAGATGAAAAGCCCGGGGAGCTGTTTTTT
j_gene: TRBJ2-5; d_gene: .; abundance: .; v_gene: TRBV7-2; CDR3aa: CATKRSGVQETQYF; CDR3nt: TGTGCCACCAAACGTTCAGGGGTCCAAGAGACCCAGTACTTC
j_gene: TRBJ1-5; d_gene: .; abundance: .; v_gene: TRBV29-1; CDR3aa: CSVAENSNQPQHF; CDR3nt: TGCAGCGTTGCGGAGAATAGCAATCAGCCCCAGCATTTT
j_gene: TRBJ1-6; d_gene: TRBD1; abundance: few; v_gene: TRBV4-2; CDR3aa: CASSLKTGGNSPLHF; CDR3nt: TGTGCCAGCAGCCTCAAAACAGGGGGTAATTCACCCCTCCACTTT
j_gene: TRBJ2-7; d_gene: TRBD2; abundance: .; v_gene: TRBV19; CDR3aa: CASRLRGGHEQYF; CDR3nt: TGTGCCAGTAGGTTGCGGGGGGGCCACGAGCAGTACTTC
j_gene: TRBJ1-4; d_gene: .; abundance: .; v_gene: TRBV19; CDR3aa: CATAPGANPRGGEKLFF; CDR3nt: TGTGCCACCGCCCCGGGAGCGAATCCCCGGGGCGGCGAAAAACTGTTTTTT
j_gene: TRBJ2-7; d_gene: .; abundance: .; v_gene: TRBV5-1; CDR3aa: CASSPGRQRYEQYF; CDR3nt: TGCGCCAGCAGCCCCGGCAGACAGAGATACGAGCAGTACTTC
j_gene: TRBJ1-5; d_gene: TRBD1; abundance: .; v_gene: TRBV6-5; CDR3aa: CASRRGTGNQPQHF; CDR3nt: TGTGCCAGCAGAAGGGGGACAGGGAATCAGCCCCAGCATTTT
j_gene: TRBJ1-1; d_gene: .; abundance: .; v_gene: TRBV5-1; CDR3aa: CASSRTDSLNTEAFF; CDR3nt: TGCGCCAGCAGCAGGACGGACAGCCTGAACACTGAAGCTTTCTTT
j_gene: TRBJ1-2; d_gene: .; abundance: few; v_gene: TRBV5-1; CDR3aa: CASSLEPTPRYGYTF; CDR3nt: TGCGCCAGCAGCTTGGAGCCCACGCCGCGGTATGGCTACACCTTC
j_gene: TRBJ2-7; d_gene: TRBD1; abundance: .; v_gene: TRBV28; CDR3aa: CASGVAPGQSLEGYF; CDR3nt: TGTGCCAGCGGCGTTGCTCCGGGACAGAGTCTAGAGGGCTACTTC
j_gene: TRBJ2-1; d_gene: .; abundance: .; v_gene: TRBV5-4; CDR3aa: CASSLDSGIYNEQFF; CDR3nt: TGTGCCAGCAGCTTGGATTCAGGGATATACAATGAGCAGTTCTTC
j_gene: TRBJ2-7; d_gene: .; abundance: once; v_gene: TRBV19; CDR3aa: CASMTQVAGHYEQYF; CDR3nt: TGTGCCTCAATGACACAGGTCGCTGGGCACTACGAGCAGTACTTC
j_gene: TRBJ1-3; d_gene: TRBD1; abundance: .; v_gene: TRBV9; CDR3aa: CASSFTGDPGNTIYF; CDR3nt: TGTGCCAGCAGCTTCACAGGGGATCCTGGAAACACCATATATTTT
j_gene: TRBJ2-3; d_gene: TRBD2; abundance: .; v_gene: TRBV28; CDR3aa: CASSLYTSGDRRQYF; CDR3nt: TGTGCCAGCAGTTTATATACTAGCGGCGACCGGAGGCAGTATTTT
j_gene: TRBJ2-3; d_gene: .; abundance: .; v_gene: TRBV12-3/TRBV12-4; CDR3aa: CANNPFGGNTQYF; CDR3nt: TGTGCCAACAATCCCTTCGGCGGAAATACGCAGTATTTT
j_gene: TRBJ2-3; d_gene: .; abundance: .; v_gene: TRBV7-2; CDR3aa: CASSPLYTDTQYF; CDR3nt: TGTGCCAGCAGCCCTCTTTACACAGATACGCAGTATTTT
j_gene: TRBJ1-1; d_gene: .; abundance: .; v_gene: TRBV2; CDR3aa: CASSRPGNAEAFF; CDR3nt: TGTGCCAGCAGTCGGCCAGGGAACGCTGAAGCTTTCTTT
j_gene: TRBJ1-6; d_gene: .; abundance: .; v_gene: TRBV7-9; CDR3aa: CASSLDRSYSPLHF; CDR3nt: TGTGCCAGCAGCCTCGACAGGTCCTATTCACCCCTCCACTTT
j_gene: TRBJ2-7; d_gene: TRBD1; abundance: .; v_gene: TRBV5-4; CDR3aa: CASSLRDRGTYEQYF; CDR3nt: TGTGCCAGCAGCTTACGGGACAGGGGGACCTACGAGCAGTACTTC
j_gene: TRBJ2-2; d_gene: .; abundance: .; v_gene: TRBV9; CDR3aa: CASSVREGVTGELFF; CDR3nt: TGTGCCAGCAGCGTACGCGAAGGGGTCACCGGGGAGCTGTTTTTT
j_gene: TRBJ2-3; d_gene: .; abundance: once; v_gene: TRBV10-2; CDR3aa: CASAQGPDTQYF; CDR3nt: TGCGCCAGCGCCCAGGGCCCAGATACGCAGTATTTT
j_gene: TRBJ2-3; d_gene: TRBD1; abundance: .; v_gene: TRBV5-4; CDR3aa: CASSRDRRDTQYF; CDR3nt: TGTGCCAGCAGCAGGGACAGGAGAGATACGCAGTATTTT
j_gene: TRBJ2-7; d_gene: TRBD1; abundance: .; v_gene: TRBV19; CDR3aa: CASSTTGGSYEQYF; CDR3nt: TGTGCCAGTAGCACGACAGGGGGGTCGTACGAGCAGTACTTC
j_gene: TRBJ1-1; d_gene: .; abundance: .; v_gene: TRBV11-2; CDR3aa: CASSLFSSPAGGAFF; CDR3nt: TGTGCCAGCAGCTTATTCTCGTCCCCTGCGGGAGGAGCTTTCTTT
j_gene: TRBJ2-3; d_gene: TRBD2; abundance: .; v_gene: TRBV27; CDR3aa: CASSFRRGTSGRTDTQYF; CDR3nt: TGTGCCAGCAGTTTCCGTAGAGGGACTAGCGGTCGCACAGATACGCAGTATTTT
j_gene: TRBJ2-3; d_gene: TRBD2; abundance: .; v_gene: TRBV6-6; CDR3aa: CASSRTSGGLGATDTQYF; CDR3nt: TGTGCCAGCAGTCGGACTAGCGGGGGGCTGGGAGCCACAGATACGCAGTATTTT
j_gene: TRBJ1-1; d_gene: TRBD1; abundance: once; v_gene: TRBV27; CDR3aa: CASRDRGLNTEAFF; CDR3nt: TGTGCCAGCAGGGACAGGGGATTGAACACTGAAGCTTTCTTT
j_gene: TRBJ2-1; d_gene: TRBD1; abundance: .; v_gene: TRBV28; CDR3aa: CASSFLLKLGQGIYNEQFF; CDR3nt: TGTGCCAGCAGTTTCCTATTAAAACTTGGACAGGGAATCTACAATGAGCAGTTCTTC
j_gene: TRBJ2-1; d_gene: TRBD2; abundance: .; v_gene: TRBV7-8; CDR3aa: CASSRGSGDYNEQFF; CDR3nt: TGTGCCAGCAGCCGAGGTAGCGGGGATTACAATGAGCAGTTCTTC
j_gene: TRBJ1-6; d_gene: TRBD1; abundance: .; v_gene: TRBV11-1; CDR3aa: CASSFRTGDSPLHF; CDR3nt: TGTGCCAGCAGCTTTAGGACAGGGGATTCACCCCTCCACTTT
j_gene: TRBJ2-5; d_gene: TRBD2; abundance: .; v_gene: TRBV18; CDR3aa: CASSATSRETQYF; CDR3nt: TGTGCCAGCTCAGCGACTAGCCGAGAGACCCAGTACTTC